This T cell receptor (beta chain) was captured in a study of blood T cell repertoires in COVID-19. Looking at the study overall: T cells, B-cell-depleted T cells, or PBMCs provided the cDNA or gDNA that served as material.

CDR1 is PRHDT and CDR2 is FYEKMQ in the germline V gene (reference sequence). Trimming took off 5 bases at V and 3 bases at J, with 4 bases between the two ends. This CDR3 has 12 residues. All enrollees were roughly 18 to 89 years old and from approximately 25 US areas. As handled by the study authors: Using reference gene primer amplification, nucleated cell counts were estimated. Sequencing was performed with immunoSEQ multiplex PCR; in TCRdb, only in-frame clones are kept and a portion is missing. Clone size and the V and J calls come from that table; the DNA yielded D and trimming. Here the sample spans around 360,000 clones, about 90% being singletons.

The sample was PBMCs or T cells enriched from blood (not recorded which). The J gene is TRBJ2-2, the V gene TRBV13; no reliable D call. This clonotype was obtained from a woman aged 25 to 45 who had recovered from COVID-19. The CDR3 coding sequence is TGTGCCAGCAGCCCAGACACCGGGGAGCTGTTTTTT. Its translation is CASSPDTGELFF.